What follows are 25 T cell receptor beta chains derived from one specimen sequenced in a study of post-analysis software for immune sequencing data. Their recognized antigens are unknown. Carried by the TCR beta cDNA libraries were unique molecular identifiers. A single record per CDR3 protein comes from TCRdb applying MiXCR to the PCR reads. The repertoire holds about 820,000 distinct CDR3 sequences, with 53% as singletons. General study findings and limits: In patients, TRBV5-6, TRBV5-1 and TRBV20-1 belonged to roughly five TRBV segments found more frequently than in controls.

Source material: blood. The origin of the receptors is a girl between 5 and 17 years old with multiple sclerosis.

This chain joins TRBV28 and TRBJ1-2; 9 bases are shared with TRBD1. Germline CDR1 MDHEN, CDR2 SYDVKM. Trimming at V came to 6 bases and at J to 5 bases, leaving 4 bases not matched to a gene. The CDR3 runs to 13 residues. The CDR3 sequence: CASRSGTGYGYTF. CDR3 sequence (DNA): TGTGCCAGCAGATCCGGGACAGGGTATGGCTACACCTTC.

The V call is TRBV5-1, the J call TRBJ1-2; a weak D match, TRBD1 (5 bases). Germline V gene data show CDR1 as SGHRS and CDR2 as YFSETQ. V was shortened by 0 bases and J by 1 base, with 10 bases between the two germline ends. The CDR3 totals 15 residues. The CDR3 spells CASSLGQLFNYGYTF. The CDR3 coding sequence is TGCGCCAGCAGCTTGGGACAGCTCTTTAACTATGGCTACACCTTC.

This clonotype was counted between two and nine times. V usage is TRBV20-1 and J usage is TRBJ2-5; possible D gene TRBD2, 6 bases. The ends were cut back, 7 bases at V and 4 bases at J, with 10 bases in the middle. Germline-derived CDR1 and CDR2 are DFQATT and SNEGSKA (reference sequence). CDR3 size: 11 residues. The CDR3 loop reads CSVMRGETQYF. CDR3 nucleotides: TGCAGTGTGATGCGGGGAGAGACCCAGTACTTC.

The rearrangement uses TRBV5-1 and TRBJ2-7; no clear D gene. Between the trimmed V and J ends, which lost 4 bases and 6 bases, there was a span of 17 bases. Germline V CDR1 and CDR2: SGHRS, YFSETQ. The CDR3 has 14 residues. The CDR3 protein is CASSPTWMVPEQYF. DNA for the CDR3: TGCGCCAGCAGCCCTACCTGGATGGTTCCCGAGCAGTACTTC. The full variable domain, in which reference TRBV5-1 and TRBJ2-7 provide the parts outside the CDR3, is KAGVTQTPRYLIKTRGQQVTLSCSPISGHRSVSWYQQTPGQGLQFLFEYFSETQRNKGNFPGRFSGRQFSNSRSEMNVSTLELGDSALYLCASSPTWMVPEQYFGPGTRLTVT.

This clonotype was detected a few times. The V gene is TRBV6-1, the J gene TRBJ2-1; 9 nucleotides agree with TRBD2. This CDR3 is 17 amino acids long. Germline loops: CDR1 MNHNS, CDR2 SASEGT. After removal of 6 bases from V and 3 bases from J, the junction contained 12 bases not matched to a gene. The CDR3: CASSERGVAGVYNEQFF. The CDR3 DNA reads TGTGCCAGCAGCGAGAGGGGGGTAGCGGGAGTCTACAATGAGCAGTTCTTC.

The chain carries TRBV6-6 and TRBJ2-7; possibly TRBD1 for D (7 bases). Germline-derived CDR1 and CDR2 are MNHNY and SVGAGI (reference sequence). The CDR3 has 14 amino acids. V lost 6 bases and J 5 bases, leaving 17 bases between the germline ends. For the CDR3, the DNA is TGTGCCAGCAGCTCCACCAGGGGGGCCAACGAGCAGTACTTC. This codes for CASSSTRGANEQYF.

The J gene is TRBJ2-1, the V gene TRBV5-1; 11 bases align to TRBD1. V trimming: 0 bases; J trimming: 6 bases; junction bases outside the gene matches: 2. Germline loops: CDR1 SGHRS, CDR2 YFSETQ. This CDR3 has 15 residues. The CDR3 spells CASSLAGQGANEQFF. CDR3 coding DNA: TGCGCCAGCAGCTTGGCCGGACAGGGGGCCAATGAGCAGTTCTTC.

The chain carries TRBV5-6 and TRBJ2-5, with D hard to call. The CDR3 consists of 14 residues. CDR1 and CDR2 from the germline V gene are SGHDT and YYEEEE. Trimming left V 4 bases short and J 5 bases short, with 15 bases between. CDR3 loop: CASSADLRMETQYF. DNA for the CDR3: TGTGCCAGCAGCGCTGACCTGAGGATGGAGACCCAGTACTTC.

This clonotype was counted only a few times. This rearrangement joins TRBV7-9 to TRBJ2-5; D unclear. Between the trimmed V and J ends, which lost 0 bases and 4 bases, there was a span of 15 bases. The CDR3 runs to 16 residues. CDR1 and CDR2 (germline): SEHNR, FQNEAQ (reference sequence). The CDR3 nucleotides read TGTGCCAGCAGCTTAGCCCCCTGGGTCGAAGGAGAGACCCAGTACTTC. It yields the protein CASSLAPWVEGETQYF.

The chain uses TRBV2 and TRBJ2-1; 14 bases map to TRBD2. After removal of 6 bases from V and 4 bases from J, the junction contained 11 bases not matched to a gene. The CDR3 contains 18 residues. The V gene's germline CDR1 is SNHLY and CDR2 FYNNEI. The CDR3 sequence is CASSGGLAGELTYNEQFF. CDR3 DNA: TGTGCCAGCAGCGGGGGACTAGCGGGGGAGCTGACATACAATGAGCAGTTCTTC.

In its sample, this clonotype was seen a few times. The chain carries TRBV7-3 and TRBJ2-7, with 9 bases aligning to TRBD1. The junction had 7 bases not matched to a gene; V was cut back by 5 bases and J by 5 bases. Germline V gene data show CDR1 as SGHTA and CDR2 as FQGTGA. The CDR3 is made up of 14 amino acids. For the CDR3, the DNA is TGTGCCAGCAGCCCGGGACAGGGTAAGCACGAGCAGTACTTC. Protein product: CASSPGQGKHEQYF.

The chain recombines TRBV30 with TRBJ2-1; D is ambiguous. Trimming pared 0 bases from V and 10 bases from J, leaving 10 bases between. Germline V gives CDR1 GTSNPN, CDR2 SVGIG (reference sequence). The CDR3 contains 12 residues. The CDR3 coding sequence is TGTGCCTGGAGTGTTAATGGTCTCGAGCAGTTCTTC. It specifies CAWSVNGLEQFF.

The chain joins TRBV5-1 to TRBJ1-2, with D unclear. Germline lookup yields CDR1 SGHRS and CDR2 YFSETQ. The CDR3 runs 14 residues. Trimming cost V 1 base and J 8 bases, with 15 bases left between them. The CDR3, as DNA: TGCGCCAGCAGCTTGTCGAATAGCTTAGGGGGCTACACCTTC. This translates into CASSLSNSLGGYTF.

V is TRBV18 and J is TRBJ1-5, with D possibly being TRBD1 (5 bases). Germline assignment: CDR1 KGHSH and CDR2 LQKENI. Deletions cut 4 bases from V and 7 bases from J, with 17 bases between. CDR3 length: 15 amino acids. The CDR3 DNA reads TGTGCCAGCTCACTACTCACAGCAGGGAGACAGCCCCAGCATTTT. This gives the protein CASSLLTAGRQPQHF.

The chain recombines TRBV15 with TRBJ2-5, with unresolved D. V lost 0 bases and J 2 bases, leaving 7 bases between the germline ends. Per germline, CDR1 LNHNV and CDR2 YYDKDF (reference sequence). This CDR3 is 14 amino acids long. CDR3 in amino acids: CATSRETMQETQYF. Written as DNA, the CDR3 is TGTGCCACCAGCAGAGAGACCATGCAAGAGACCCAGTACTTC.

The chain couples TRBV20-1 to TRBJ2-1, with unresolved D. Germline CDR1 reads DFQATT; CDR2 reads SNEGSKA (reference sequence). The CDR3 sequence is 14 residues long. V was clipped by 5 bases and J by 0 bases, with 11 bases between them. The chain's CDR3 is CSAPLESSYNEQFF. CDR3 sequence (DNA): TGCAGTGCTCCCCTCGAGAGCTCCTACAATGAGCAGTTCTTC.

There are a few counts of this clonotype. The chain employs TRBV6-5 and TRBJ2-5, with D possibly being TRBD1 or TRBD2 (5 bases each). The CDR3 runs to 15 residues. V lost 10 bases and J 4 bases, leaving 22 bases between the germline ends. Germline CDR1 reads MNHEY; CDR2 reads SVGAGI. CDR3 region: CATLPGTKGRETQYF. DNA for the CDR3: TGTGCCACCCTCCCCGGCACCAAGGGACGAGAGACCCAGTACTTC.

The DNA of the CDR3 is TGTGCCAGCAGCTTAGGTCTAGCTAGCTTCGAAGAGACCCAGTACTTC. Amino acids: CASSLGLASFEETQYF. This chain joins TRBV7-9 and TRBJ2-5; D is perhaps TRBD2 (5 bases). The V end was cut by 1 base, the J end by 3 bases, with 15 bases between. Germline lookup yields CDR1 SEHNR and CDR2 FQNEAQ (reference sequence). The CDR3 sequence is 16 residues long. Variable domain in full (rest from reference TRBV7-9 and TRBJ2-5): DTGVSQNPRHKITKRGQNVTFRCDPISEHNRLYWYRQTLGQGPEFLTYFQNEAQLEKSRLLSDRFSAERPKGSFSTLEIQRTEQGDSAMYLCASSLGLASFEETQYFGPGTRLLVL.

The chain is built from TRBV5-1 and TRBJ2-1; 7 bases are a match to TRBD2. Gene TRBJ2-7 matches the end of the DNA better, so the J call may be wrong. This CDR3 has 14 residues. Per germline, CDR1 SGHRS and CDR2 YFSETQ. CDR3 loop: CASSISRDYNEQYF. The DNA for the CDR3 is TGCGCCAGCAGCATCTCGCGGGACTACAATGAGCAGTACTTC.

This clonotype was observed a handful of times. This chain uses TRBV29-1 with TRBJ2-7; 7 bases fit TRBD2. The CDR3 runs to 13 residues. Trimming cost V 4 bases and J 3 bases; bases outside gene matches: 6. Germline V gene data show CDR1 as SQVTM and CDR2 as ANQGSEA. The CDR3 nucleotides read TGCAGCGTTGGGGAGGGGAATCTCTACGAGCAGTACTTC. Amino acid sequence: CSVGEGNLYEQYF.

The chain links TRBV6-6 to TRBJ1-1; the match to TRBD1 covers 8 bases. The CDR3 runs to 15 residues. With V trimmed by 6 bases and J by 0 bases, 6 bases remained unmatched. From germline, CDR1 is MNHNY and CDR2 SVGAGI (reference sequence). CDR3 bases: TGTGCCAGCAGCCTCCCGGGACAGGTGAACACTGAAGCTTTCTTT. Its protein product is CASSLPGQVNTEAFF.

As regards this clonotype: One end of the junction does not line up with germline, which may come from a read error. The chain combines TRBV7-3 with TRBJ2-7; D is possibly TRBD1 or TRBD2 (6 bases each). Germline CDR1 is SGHTA and CDR2 is FQGTGA. The CDR3 spans 13 residues. The CDR3 region is CARSLQRGAEQYF. DNA of the CDR3: TGTGCCCGCAGCTTACAAAGGGGGGCCGAGCAGTACTTC. Filled out from reference TRBV7-3 and TRBJ2-7, the complete variable domain reads GAGVSQTPSNKVTEKGKYVELRCDPISGHTALYWYRQSLGQGPEFLIYFQGTGAADDSGLPNDRFFAVRPEGSVSTLKIQRTERGDSAVYLCARSLQRGAEQYFGPGTRLTVT.

The gene calls are TRBV7-6 and TRBJ2-7; D not certain. The CDR3 has 13 residues. Trimming cost V 3 bases and J 3 bases, with 9 bases left between them. Germline CDR1 SGHVS, CDR2 FNYEAQ. The CDR3 sequence: CASSFDPIYEQYF. The CDR3, as DNA: TGTGCCAGCAGCTTCGACCCTATCTACGAGCAGTACTTC.

This rearrangement joins TRBV7-9 to TRBJ2-3; 9 bases are shared with TRBD1. V trimming: 5 bases; J trimming: 2 bases; junction bases outside the gene matches: 11. CDR1 and CDR2 from the germline V gene are SEHNR and FQNEAQ (reference sequence). This CDR3 has 17 residues. The CDR3 protein is CASSVGAYRGPTDTQYF. CDR3 DNA sequence: TGTGCCAGCAGCGTAGGGGCTTACAGGGGGCCCACAGATACGCAGTATTTT. Together with reference TRBV7-9 and TRBJ2-3, the CDR3 gives the full variable domain: DTGVSQNPRHKITKRGQNVTFRCDPISEHNRLYWYRQTLGQGPEFLTYFQNEAQLEKSRLLSDRFSAERPKGSFSTLEIQRTEQGDSAMYLCASSVGAYRGPTDTQYFGPGTRLTVL.

The chain has TRBV27 and TRBJ2-4; 9 bases are a match to TRBD1. The germline gives CDR1 MNHEY, CDR2 SMNVEV (reference sequence). The CDR3 runs 18 residues. The junction had 21 bases not matched to a gene; V was cut back by 2 bases and J by 13 bases. The CDR3 region is CASSLESPFRTGAYGQYF. CDR3 nucleotides: TGTGCCAGCAGTTTAGAGAGTCCTTTTCGGACAGGGGCCTACGGGCAGTACTTC.